The clone carrying this TCR beta chain was counted only a few times. From germline, CDR1 is SGHTA and CDR2 FQGTGA. This CDR3 contains 15 residues. V shed 2 bases and J 1 base; nucleotides not matched to a gene: 1. This sample was taken from a study of blood T cell repertoires in COVID-19. The wider study: Acute and convalescent COVID-19 samples came from the United States, Italy and Spain. PBMCs, B-cell-depleted T cells, or T cells provided the cDNA or gDNA that made up the material.

In the original processing: Counts of nucleated cells, estimated from reference gene primer amplification, were obtained. Profiled with immunoSEQ multiplex PCR; TCRdb holds only in-frame clones, not every one. V and J calls and clone size are as listed in that table; D and trimming were resolved from the DNA. The sample holds 50,000 or so clones, around 85% seen once. This chain uses TRBV7-3 with TRBJ2-2, with 7 bases identical to TRBD1. Sequencing was performed on peripheral blood. The TCR sequence derives from a human donor in a cohort sampled during active COVID-19. The CDR3 is CASSLGTVNTGELFF. Here the CDR3 DNA reads TGTGCCAGCAGCTTAGGGACAGTGAACACCGGGGAGCTGTTTTTT.